This section outlines one TCR beta chain sequence together with its context. Its antigen is as yet unknown. These data originate in a study of Graves' ophthalmopathy and Graves' hyperthyroidism. The overall study: Peripheral blood samples were taken at initial diagnosis, before any treatment.

The sequenced template was RNA, covering the TCR beta CDR3 region. An initial RT-PCR round employing HTBI primers preceded a second-round multiplex PCR. TCRdb independently ran MiXCR on the multiplex PCR reads; one entry per CDR3 protein. Among around 660,000 distinct CDR3 sequences listed, more than 40% were seen once. V dropped 4 bases and J dropped 7 bases, with 8 bases sitting between them. CDR3 length: 13 amino acids. Germline V lookup: CDR1 SGHDN, CDR2 FVKESK. Study results and caveats: Blood shared most expanded thyroid clonotypes above 0.001 frequency.

This chain uses TRBV14 with TRBJ1-6; D ambiguous. This TCR derives from an adult man with Graves' ophthalmopathy. Specimen: peripheral blood. CDR3 in amino acids: CASSPPINSPLHF. Written as DNA, the CDR3 is TGTGCCAGCAGCCCGCCTATCAATTCACCCCTCCACTTT.